This TCR beta chain comes out of a study of graft-versus-host responses after intestinal transplantation. Study-wide background: For two to three years after anti-thymocyte globulin induction, all recipients took tacrolimus and steroids. Findings of the study overall: GvH clones turned up in recipient marrow; some had shown up first in ileum or blood. High graft-versus-host to host-versus-graft clonal ratios were seen in allografts of patients with graft-donor T cell macrochimerism.

Germline-derived CDR1 and CDR2 are SGHVS and FNYEAQ. The V end was cut by 5 bases, the J end by 7 bases, with 14 bases between. The CDR3 contains 13 residues. With regard to this clone: Its matching antigen is unknown.

TCRdb's copy holds only in-frame clones and misses some; the assay was immunoSEQ multiplex PCR. This sample has about 85,000 clones; approximately 80% occur once, and the top ten carry 0.65% to 0.95%. This TCR was sampled from a human donor who received an intestinal transplant. Sequencing used unstimulated CD4+ T cells sorted from spleen or lymph node cells, obtained before intestinal transplant. The chain uses TRBV7-6 and TRBJ1-2; the D gene is possibly TRBD1 (6 bases). The CDR3 DNA sequence: TGTGCCAGCAGCCTTCAGGGGCAAGGTGGCTACACCTTC. Amino acid sequence: CASSLQGQGGYTF.